This TCR beta chain is drawn from a study of T cell responses to AZD1222 COVID-19 vaccine. About the research overall: Whether given at about 4 or about 12 weeks, second doses were pooled.

Whole-study results and caveats: Repertoires in all cases were sampled only once the peak T cell response had passed. The number of AZD1222 recipients seropositive at baseline was only five to seven.

The table lists this clone with a count of one. What it recognizes is unknown. Some clones are missing from TCRdb's copy, which holds only in-frame ones; the method was immunoSEQ multiplex PCR. The table lists some 120,000 clones, about 92% of them singletons. The source of this sequence is an adult in good health. The sequences come from peripheral blood, collected on day 0 of AZD1222 vaccination.

For the CDR3, the DNA is TGTGCCAGTAGTATCGGGGGTCGCCAGCCCCAGCATTTT. This translates into CASSIGGRQPQHF. The chain is built from TRBV19 and TRBJ1-5; a possible D gene is TRBD1 (5 bases). V shed 3 bases and J shed 7 bases, with 10 bases lying between them. Per the germline V gene, CDR1 is LNHDA and CDR2 is SQIVND (reference sequence). CDR3 size: 13 residues.